This TCR beta chain is drawn from a study of cytomegalovirus exposure and HLA in healthy donors. This clone was seen a handful of times. Its antigen is not known. V dropped 3 bases and J dropped 10 bases, with 13 bases sitting between them. The CDR3 runs to 13 residues. Germline lookup yields CDR1 MDHEN and CDR2 SYDVKM. Regarding the study as a whole: Researchers reported in a later analysis that a missense DCLRE1C variant was tied to TCR beta V- and J-gene trimming.

The PCR had 60 Vbeta and 13 Jbeta primers. The protocol was immunoSEQ multiplex PCR, while the TCRdb copy is restricted to in-frame clones and leaves out a portion. The sample includes around 140,000 clones, about 70% of them seen just once. The sequencing input was PBMCs. The TCR was taken from a woman in her thirties or forties in good health and CMV-seronegative. V is TRBV28 and J is TRBJ2-1; D is unclear. The CDR3 protein is CASSFVLAYEQFF. CDR3 DNA: TGTGCCAGCAGTTTTGTCTTAGCTTACGAGCAGTTCTTC.